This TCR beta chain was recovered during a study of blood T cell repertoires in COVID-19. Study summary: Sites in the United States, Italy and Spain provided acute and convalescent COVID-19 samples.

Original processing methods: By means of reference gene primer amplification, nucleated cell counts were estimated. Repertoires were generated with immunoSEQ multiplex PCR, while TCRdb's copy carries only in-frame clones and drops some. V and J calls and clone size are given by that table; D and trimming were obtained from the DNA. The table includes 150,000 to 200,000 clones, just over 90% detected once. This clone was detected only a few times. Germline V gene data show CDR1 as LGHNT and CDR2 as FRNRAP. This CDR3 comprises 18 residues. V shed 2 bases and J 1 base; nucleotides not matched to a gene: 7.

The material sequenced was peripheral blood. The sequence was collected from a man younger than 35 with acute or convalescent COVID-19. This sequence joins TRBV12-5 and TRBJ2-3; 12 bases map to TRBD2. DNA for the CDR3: TGTGCTAGTGGTTTGTTACTAGCGGGAGGTAGGGGCACAGATACGCAGTATTTT. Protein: CASGLLLAGGRGTDTQYF.